Presented here are 3 T cell receptor beta chains from one specimen sequenced in a study of response to subunit inactivated influenza vaccine. TCRdb independently ran MiXCR on the RT-PCR reads; one entry per CDR3 protein. The table has over 650,000 distinct CDR3 sequences, 15% to 20% seen once. The sample here was PBMCs from blood, taken 4 to 6 days after vaccination. The source of these receptors is a man aged 50 to 59 who received an inactivated influenza vaccine.

The chain recombines TRBV29-1 with TRBJ2-7; D call uncertain. The CDR3 covers 13 residues. The ends were cut back, 4 bases at V and 2 bases at J, with 12 bases in the middle. The V gene's germline CDR1 is SQVTM and CDR2 ANQGSEA. As DNA, the CDR3 is TGCAGCGTTGTCAGTGGGCGTACCTACGAGCAGTACTTC. It translates to CSVVSGRTYEQYF.

The chain combines TRBV12-3 or TRBV12-4 with TRBJ2-3; 9 bases align to TRBD2. With V trimmed by 6 bases and J by 4 bases, 8 bases remained unmatched. The length of the CDR3 is 15 residues. In DNA, the CDR3 is TGTGCCAGCAGACCCGCGGGGGGGCGGCCAGATACGCAGTATTTT. It is translated as CASRPAGGRPDTQYF.

This clonotype has a handful of counts. The chain has TRBV5-1 and TRBJ2-1; 7 nucleotides match TRBD1. CDR1 SGHRS and CDR2 YFSETQ come from the germline V gene. CDR3 length: 13 amino acids. J was trimmed by 6 bases and V by 6 bases; bases with no gene match: 6. CDR3 residues: CASKFTGVNEQFF. CDR3 DNA: TGCGCCAGCAAATTCACAGGGGTCAATGAGCAGTTCTTC.